Presented here are 14 T cell receptor beta chains from one specimen sequenced in a study of molecular identifiers for immune sequencing clone quantification. Each CDR3 protein gets one entry after TCRdb re-called the PCR reads with MiXCR. The sample includes under 650,000 distinct CDR3 sequences, nearly 20% of them seen just once. Specimen: naive CD8+ T cells from blood, with Jurkat cell RNA spiked in. The subset here: FACS-sorted CD8+CD4-CCR7+CD45RA+ naive T cells. The receptors originated from a human donor in good health. Some libraries in this study had Jurkat cell RNA spiked in.

This clonotype was seen ten or more times. The rearrangement uses TRBV14 and TRBJ2-1, with 12 bases fitting TRBD2. V lost 3 bases, J lost 7 bases, and 4 bases stayed unmatched. This CDR3 contains 15 residues. Germline lookup yields CDR1 SGHDN and CDR2 FVKESK. CDR3 region: CASSQWTSGVNEQFF. Here the CDR3 DNA reads TGTGCCAGCAGCCAGTGGACTAGCGGGGTAAATGAGCAGTTCTTC.

This clonotype was seen many times. The rearrangement links TRBV5-8 to TRBJ2-3; TRBD1 might be the D (6 bases). Germline V gives CDR1 SGHTS, CDR2 YDEGEE. CDR3 length: 13 amino acids. Between the trimmed V and J ends, which lost 10 bases and 2 bases, there was a span of 14 bases. The CDR3 nucleotides are TGTGCCGCCTCCGGGACACTCACAGATACGCAGTATTTT. Translation gives CAASGTLTDTQYF.

The chain couples TRBV9 to TRBJ2-2; 9 nucleotides align to TRBD2. Losses at the gene ends were 0 bases for V and 1 base for J; bases not matched to a gene: 10. The length of the CDR3 is 19 residues. Germline values: CDR1 SGDLS, CDR2 YYNGEE. The CDR3 sequence is CASSVAPLAGSGNTGELFF. The CDR3 DNA sequence: TGTGCCAGCAGCGTAGCACCCCTAGCGGGAAGTGGGAACACCGGGGAGCTGTTTTTT.

This chain connects TRBV19 to TRBJ2-7; 8 nucleotides align to TRBD1. V shed 10 bases, J shed 3 bases, and the junction held 14 bases outside the gene matches. This CDR3 region has 15 residues. In germline, CDR1 is LNHDA, CDR2 SQIVND (reference sequence). The CDR3 region is CATLGAGQAGYEQYF. CDR3 in DNA: TGTGCCACCCTTGGTGCGGGACAGGCCGGCTACGAGCAGTACTTC. The full variable domain, with the rest looked up from reference TRBV19 and TRBJ2-7, is DGGITQSPKYLFRKEGQNVTLSCEQNLNHDAMYWYRQDPGQGLRLIYYSQIVNDFQKGDIAEGYSVSREKKESFPLTVTSAQKNPTAFYLCATLGAGQAGYEQYFGPGTRLTVT.

Many counts were recorded for this clonotype. V gene TRBV4-1 combines with J gene TRBJ1-6; 10 positions match TRBD1. The CDR3 loop spans 14 amino acids. With V trimmed by 4 bases and J by 13 bases, 7 bases remained unmatched. Germline V gene sequence: CDR1 MGHRA, CDR2 YSYEKL. CDR3 sequence reads: CASSPRTGGGPLHF. The CDR3 DNA follows: TGCGCCAGCAGCCCCCGGACAGGGGGTGGCCCCCTCCACTTT.

CDR3: CASSSAMEFNQPQHF. In nucleotides, the CDR3 is TGTGCCAGCAGTTCCGCGATGGAGTTCAATCAGCCCCAGCATTTT. V usage is TRBV12-3 or TRBV12-4 and J usage is TRBJ1-5, with D unresolved. Trimming cost V 4 bases and J 3 bases, with 13 bases left between them. The CDR3 length is 15 residues.

The rearrangement joins TRBV24-1 to TRBJ2-2; 10 nucleotides align to TRBD2. Looked up from germline, CDR1 is KGHDR and CDR2 is SFDVKD. Losses at the gene ends were 4 bases for V and 6 bases for J; bases not matched to a gene: 10. The CDR3 is 17 residues long. CDR3 residues: CATSENTAGGPSGELFF. The CDR3 region has the DNA TGTGCCACCAGTGAGAATACAGCGGGGGGGCCTTCCGGGGAGCTGTTTTTT.

This clonotype appeared once. This may stem from a read error, because a much larger clone lies one nucleotide away. As DNA, the CDR3 is TGTGTCAGCAGTGACGACAGGGGCTACGAGCAGTACTTC. It codes for CVSSDDRGYEQYF. This chain uses TRBV2 with TRBJ2-7; 8 bases agree with TRBD1. CDR3 length: 13 residues. Germline loops: CDR1 SNHLY, CDR2 FYNNEI.

In the case of this clonotype: The CDR3 carries no conserved terminal phenylalanine or tryptophan, so it likely arises from a read error. The chain has TRBV27 and TRBJ1-1; 7 bases line up with TRBD1. J lost 0 bases, V lost 4 bases, and 5 bases had no gene match. The CDR3 has 15 residues. Per germline, CDR1 MNHEY and CDR2 SMNVEV (reference sequence). DNA of the CDR3: TGTGCCAGCAGTTCAGGGGGGTTTGTGAACACTGAAGCTTTCATT. Translating it yields CASSSGGFVNTEAFI.

This clonotype was found once. This CDR3 is missing its conserved last phenylalanine or tryptophan, likely due to a read error. The rearrangement uses TRBV5-1 and TRBJ1-1, with D perhaps matching TRBD1 (5 bases). The length of the CDR3 is 14 residues. Germline-derived CDR1 and CDR2 are SGHRS and YFSETQ. The chain's CDR3 is CAGSDGTHNTEAFL. CDR3 in DNA: TGCGCCGGCAGTGACGGGACCCATAACACTGAAGCTTTCCTT.

This clonotype was counted many times. The chain joins TRBV29-1 to TRBJ2-2; a weak D match, TRBD2 (5 bases). Germline V gene data show CDR1 as SQVTM and CDR2 as ANQGSEA. V was cut by 6 bases and J by 1 base, with 9 bases left in between. CDR3 length: 13 residues. This CDR3 is CSVVSGNTGELFF. DNA of the CDR3: TGCAGCGTCGTAAGCGGGAACACCGGGGAGCTGTTTTTT.

This clonotype turned up a few times. Compared with germline, one end of the junction differs, possibly owing to a read error. This chain uses TRBV29-1 with TRBJ2-7; TRBD2 is a possible D gene (5 bases). The CDR3 sequence is 12 residues long. Germline V gives CDR1 SQVTM, CDR2 ANQGSEA. The CDR3 is CSVADSTYERHF. CDR3 DNA sequence: TGCAGCGTTGCCGACTCGACCTACGAGCGGCACTTC.

V usage is TRBV7-3 and J usage is TRBJ1-6; TRBD1 is a possible D gene (5 bases). The V and J ends lost 0 bases and 8 bases respectively, with 8 bases between them. Per the germline V gene, CDR1 is SGHTA and CDR2 is FQGTGA. The CDR3 has 14 residues. CDR3 nucleotide sequence: TGTGCCAGCAGCTTAACGCTGGGGGATTCACCCCTCCACTTT. It codes for CASSLTLGDSPLHF.

This clonotype was seen repeatedly, ten times or more. The chain employs TRBV7-8 and TRBJ2-3; TRBD1 or TRBD2 may be the D gene (6 bases each). V was trimmed by 5 bases and J by 2 bases, leaving 26 bases between them. Germline loops: CDR1 SGHVS, CDR2 FQNEAQ. The CDR3 is 19 residues long. CDR3 in DNA: TGTGCCAGCAGCCTCCTATTCGGGGGCGCAAGATTTCCCACAGATACGCAGTATTTT. Amino acid sequence: CASSLLFGGARFPTDTQYF.